This T cell receptor beta chain was sequenced during a study of cytomegalovirus exposure and HLA in healthy donors. Whole-study results and caveats: Cytomegalovirus status, reportedly, was diagnosed with high specificity and sensitivity by the classifier. In a later analysis, first-cohort TCR clusters were found to tend to co-occur in the 120 or so validation repertoires.

The repertoire was sequenced with immunoSEQ multiplex PCR; TCRdb's copy has only in-frame clones and lacks some. This table holds about 170,000 clones, about 89% found once. Regarding this clone: The antigen remains unidentified.

V dropped 4 bases and J dropped 4; count of bases not matched to a gene: 5. This CDR3 has 14 amino acids. Germline CDR1 and CDR2: MGHRA and YSYEKL. V is TRBV4-1 and J is TRBJ2-7, with 9 bases aligning to TRBD2. Specimen: PBMCs. The receptor was isolated from a young man in good health and CMV-seropositive. CDR3 sequence (DNA): TGCGCCAGCAGCCCGGGGCTAGCGGGGTACGAGCAGTACTTC. Its protein is CASSPGLAGYEQYF.